This TCR beta chain was captured in a study of blood T cells in healthy people across ages. The germline gives CDR1 SQVTM, CDR2 ANQGSEA. V gave up 4 bases and J gave up 4 bases, with 10 bases separating them. The CDR3 runs to 12 residues. There are a few counts of this clonotype. Together with a sample-barcoded 5' primer, a J-beta primer mix was included in a second PCR lasting about 7 to 12 cycles. TCRdb re-analysed the 5' RACE reads in MiXCR, keeping a single row per CDR3 protein. Of fewer than 2,000,000 distinct CDR3 sequences in the sample, about 39% were seen once. The sequencing input was blood. The clonotype was recovered from a human donor in good health. The chain carries TRBV29-1 and TRBJ1-2; D ambiguous. The chain's CDR3 is CSVVPGPYGYTF. The CDR3 coding sequence is TGCAGCGTTGTTCCGGGTCCCTATGGCTACACCTTC.